This entry describes one TCR beta chain. These data come from a study of OX40 agonist ivuxolimab in advanced cancers. The V segment lost 4 bases and the J segment 4 bases; nucleotides outside the gene matches: 2. Germline CDR1 is SGHVS and CDR2 is FQNEAQ. This CDR3 comprises 15 residues. Here immunoSEQ multiplex PCR was the method, and the copy in TCRdb shows in-frame clones only, minus some. The sample yields around 40,000 clones, about 80% seen once. The rearrangement links TRBV7-8 to TRBJ2-3, with 13 bases identical to TRBD2. Here the sequenced sample was CD4+ or CD8+ T cells sorted from blood, taken in a trial of the OX40 agonist ivuxolimab. The source is an adult with an advanced solid tumor such as melanoma, head and neck, liver or kidney cancer. In nucleotides, the CDR3 is TGTGCCAGCAGCTGGACTAGCGGGGGTGCAGATACGCAGTATTTT. It is translated as CASSWTSGGADTQYF.